The 32 T cell receptor beta chains below all came from one sample that was sequenced in a study of siplizumab effects on memory and regulatory T cells (dated by TCRdb to between 2019 and 2020). Libraries were constructed by the immunoSEQ multiplex PCR assay. TCRdb provides this immuneACCESS table in a form limited to in-frame rearrangements. Some clones are lacking; in checked studies, under half of them reflect an unresolved V gene, and why the rest are absent is not known. For this sample there are approximately 100,000 clones; around 95% appear just once. Around 0.15% of the sample belongs to the ten largest clones. The specimen was non-Treg CD4+ T cells sorted from blood. What the cell subset or site label conveys for this sample: FACS-sorted unstimulated CD4+ non-regulatory T cells. Source of these receptors: a human donor in good health.

This clone has only a few counts. This chain connects TRBV7-3 to TRBJ1-1; the match to TRBD1 covers 9 bases. V lost 6 bases to trimming and J lost 8 bases; unmatched junction nucleotides: 7. The CDR3 has 13 amino acids. CDR1 SGHTA and CDR2 FQGTGA come from the germline V gene. This CDR3 reads CASSLDRGAEAFF. The DNA of the CDR3 is TGTGCCAGCAGTTTGGACAGGGGAGCGGAAGCTTTCTTT. Supplemented by reference TRBV7-3 and TRBJ1-1, the full variable domain reads GAGVSQTPSNKVTEKGKYVELRCDPISGHTALYWYRQSLGQGPEFLIYFQGTGAADDSGLPNDRFFAVRPEGSVSTLKIQRTERGDSAVYLCASSLDRGAEAFFGQGTRLTVV.

This clone was detected once. The rearrangement joins TRBV29-1 to TRBJ2-2; D perhaps matches TRBD1 (6 bases). Germline CDR1 is SQVTM and CDR2 is ANQGSEA. The CDR3 is 15 residues long. Trimming shortened V by 4 bases and J by 1 base, and 13 bases separated the two germline ends. CDR3 residues: CSVVGGAMNTGELFF. The CDR3, as DNA: TGCAGCGTTGTAGGGGGAGCGATGAACACCGGGGAGCTGTTTTTT.

This clone was recorded only once. One end of the junction does not line up with germline, which may come from a read error. V and J are TRBV7-8 and TRBJ2-7, with 11 bases fitting TRBD2. Germline V gene sequence: CDR1 SGHVS, CDR2 FQNEAQ. This CDR3 spans 14 amino acids. The CDR3 protein is CASTLAGGPAEQYF. CDR3 nucleotides: TGTGCCAGCACCTTAGCGGGGGGGCCGGCTGAGCAGTACTTC.

This chain links TRBV2 with TRBJ2-2; 7 positions agree with TRBD1. Germline loops: CDR1 SNHLY, CDR2 FYNNEI. The CDR3 is made up of 13 amino acids. The J segment lost 5 bases and the V segment lost 6 bases, leaving 3 bases of the junction unmatched. CDR3 in DNA: TGTGCCAGCAGAGGACAGGTTACCGGGGAGCTGTTTTTT. Translation: CASRGQVTGELFF.

The chain combines TRBV6-5 with TRBJ1-2; weak D call: TRBD1 (6 bases). The ends were cut back, 2 bases at V and 2 bases at J, with 6 bases in the middle. CDR3 length: 13 amino acids. From germline, CDR1 is MNHEY and CDR2 SVGAGI. The CDR3 sequence: CASSYGGNYGYTF. Here the CDR3 DNA reads TGTGCCAGCAGTTACGGGGGCAACTATGGCTACACCTTC.

The chain is built from TRBV10-3 and TRBJ1-2, with 8 bases lining up with TRBD1. V gave up 7 bases and J gave up 4 bases; unmatched junction bases: 5. The CDR3 consists of 13 residues. Per the germline V gene, CDR1 is ENHRY and CDR2 is SYGVKD. This CDR3 is CAITEDRAYGYTF. The CDR3 DNA follows: TGTGCCATCACCGAGGACAGGGCCTATGGCTACACCTTC.

This CDR3 reads CASSDLRRGATDTQYF. CDR3 DNA sequence: TGTGCCAGTAGCGACCTCCGCCGGGGGGCCACAGATACGCAGTATTTT. The genes are TRBV19 and TRBJ2-3, with TRBD2 as a possible D gene (7 bases). Germline CDR1 is LNHDA and CDR2 is SQIVND (reference sequence). The CDR3 covers 16 residues. The V end lost 6 bases, the J end lost 2 bases, and 18 bases lay between the germline ends.

V gene TRBV2 combines with J gene TRBJ2-1; TRBD2 matches 8 bases. From germline, CDR1 is SNHLY and CDR2 FYNNEI. The junction had 16 bases not matched to a gene; V was cut back by 10 bases and J by 8 bases. The CDR3 sequence is 15 residues long. The CDR3 DNA follows: TGTGCCACCACCCAGGGACGGGGGGGCCTGGATGAGCAGTTCTTC. It translates to CATTQGRGGLDEQFF.

This clone was seen a single time. The V gene is TRBV7-3, the J gene TRBJ2-3; 14 bases are shared with TRBD2. V lost 4 bases to trimming and J lost 4 bases; unmatched junction nucleotides: 4. This CDR3 contains 16 residues. Germline CDR1 and CDR2: SGHTA and FQGTGA. This CDR3 reads CASSSRTSGGSDTQYF. In DNA form, the CDR3 reads TGTGCCAGCAGCTCCCGGACTAGCGGGGGGTCAGATACGCAGTATTTT.

V gene TRBV6-1 combines with J gene TRBJ2-7, with 8 nucleotides matching TRBD1. This CDR3 contains 13 residues. Germline V lookup: CDR1 MNHNS, CDR2 SASEGT. J gave up 5 bases and V 7 bases, and 7 bases lay outside the gene matches. The CDR3 spells CASIQGARDEQYF. For the CDR3, the DNA is TGTGCCAGCATTCAGGGGGCGCGAGACGAGCAGTACTTC.

The chain couples TRBV10-3 to TRBJ2-3; 8 bases align to TRBD1. The CDR3 length is 16 residues. CDR1 is ENHRY and CDR2 is SYGVKD in the germline V gene. V dropped 5 bases and J dropped 6; count of bases not matched to a gene: 13. The CDR3 sequence: CAISSGQGPSGDTQYF. The CDR3 DNA sequence: TGTGCCATCAGTAGTGGACAGGGCCCCTCCGGGGATACGCAGTATTTT.

The chain joins TRBV6-6 to TRBJ1-1, with D hard to call. Trimming took 0 bases from V and 0 from J, leaving 5 bases between them. Germline CDR1 reads MNHNY; CDR2 reads SVGAGI (reference sequence). This CDR3 spans 14 amino acids. The CDR3 spells CASSYSQLNTEAFF. CDR3 coding DNA: TGTGCCAGCAGTTACTCACAGCTGAACACTGAAGCTTTCTTT.

The chain employs TRBV5-4 and TRBJ1-2; D unclear. The length of the CDR3 is 14 residues. The germline V gene encodes CDR1 SGHNT and CDR2 YYREEE (reference sequence). The germline V and J ends were trimmed by 1 base and 2 bases, with 9 bases remaining between them. Here the CDR3 DNA reads TGTGCCAGCAGCTTGTTCGGCGGGAACTATGGCTACACCTTC. This gives the protein CASSLFGGNYGYTF.

The chain joins TRBV2 to TRBJ2-1; the D gene is possibly TRBD1 (6 bases). V lost 4 bases, J lost 6 bases, and 28 bases lay in between. The CDR3 covers 19 residues. Germline lookup yields CDR1 SNHLY and CDR2 FYNNEI. The CDR3 nucleotides are TGTGCCAGCAGTGTATGGCGGACTGGGGGCCGAGAGGGTTTCAATGAGCAGTTCTTC. It encodes CASSVWRTGGREGFNEQFF.

The chain carries TRBV13 and TRBJ2-2; tentative D call: TRBD1 (5 bases). V shed 5 bases and J shed 1 base, with 11 bases lying between them. Germline loops: CDR1 PRHDT, CDR2 FYEKMQ (reference sequence). The CDR3 covers 15 residues. CDR3 protein: CASSRVQGNTGELFF. The CDR3 DNA follows: TGTGCCAGCAGCCGTGTTCAGGGGAACACCGGGGAGCTGTTTTTT. Full variable domain (outside the CDR3, taken from reference TRBV13 and TRBJ2-2): AAGVIQSPRHLIKEKRETATLKCYPIPRHDTVYWYQQGPGQDPQFLISFYEKMQSDKGSIPDRFSAQQFSDYHSELNMSSLELGDSALYFCASSRVQGNTGELFFGEGSRLTVL.

Written as DNA, the CDR3 is TGTGCCAGCTCACCACCGGGTTTGGCCGGGGAGCTGTTTTTT. It specifies CASSPPGLAGELFF. This chain connects TRBV18 to TRBJ2-2, with no clear D. CDR1 KGHSH and CDR2 LQKENI come from the germline V gene. CDR3 length equals 14 residues. V was cut by 0 bases and J by 6 bases, with 8 bases left in between.

V is TRBV19 and J is TRBJ1-4, with TRBD1 as a possible D gene (5 bases). Per germline, CDR1 LNHDA and CDR2 SQIVND (reference sequence). V lost 6 bases to trimming and J lost 4 bases, with 12 bases between them. This CDR3 region has 14 residues. Here the CDR3 reads CASSPQGNNEKLFF. The CDR3 DNA sequence: TGTGCCAGTAGCCCTCAGGGCAATAATGAAAAACTGTTTTTT.

This rearrangement joins TRBV19 to TRBJ1-2, with 7 bases matching TRBD1. Germline CDR1 reads LNHDA; CDR2 reads SQIVND (reference sequence). Trimming removed 8 bases from V and 8 bases from J; junction bases left unmatched: 14. The CDR3 covers 14 residues. The CDR3 nucleotides are TGTGCCAGTTCGTTTGGACAGGCTTCGAGCGGCTACACCTTC. It translates to CASSFGQASSGYTF.

This chain joins TRBV5-1 and TRBJ1-6; D remains unclear. Germline V gene sequence: CDR1 SGHRS, CDR2 YFSETQ. This CDR3 region has 16 residues. V lost 4 bases and J lost 0, with 11 bases in between. CDR3 in DNA: TGCGCCAGCAGCCCCTCACCAAGCTCCTATAATTCACCCCTCCACTTT. Its translation: CASSPSPSSYNSPLHF.

J is TRBJ1-2 and V is TRBV11-2, with D hard to call. V dropped 5 bases and J dropped 8 bases, with 15 bases sitting between them. The length of the CDR3 is 13 residues. From germline, CDR1 is SGHAT and CDR2 FQNNGV. The CDR3 reads CASSPARGAGYTF. The CDR3 bases are TGTGCCAGCAGCCCAGCGCGGGGAGCAGGCTACACCTTC. The full variable domain, in which reference TRBV11-2 and TRBJ1-2 provide the parts outside the CDR3, is EAGVAQSPRYKIIEKRQSVAFWCNPISGHATLYWYQQILGQGPKLLIQFQNNGVVDDSQLPKDRFSAERLKGVDSTLKIQPAKLEDSAVYLCASSPARGAGYTFGSGTRLTVV.

The chain recombines TRBV2 with TRBJ1-5; D may be TRBD1 (5 bases). Trimming pared 4 bases from V and 3 bases from J, leaving 16 bases between. This CDR3 has 16 amino acids. The germline V gene has CDR1 SNHLY and CDR2 FYNNEI. CDR3 sequence (DNA): TGTGCCAGCAGTGTATGGTGGGACGGCTCCAATCAGCCCCAGCATTTT. This gives the protein CASSVWWDGSNQPQHF.

The CDR3 reads CTSSQPLSGGLLLGDEQYF. CDR3 nucleotides: TGCACCAGCAGCCAACCACTCAGCGGGGGGCTTCTTTTGGGCGACGAGCAGTACTTC. The rearrangement links TRBV1 to TRBJ2-7; the D call in the table, TRBD2, was not verified against the DNA. TRBV1 is labeled a pseudogene. The CDR3 has 19 amino acids.

The rearrangement joins TRBV18 to TRBJ2-3; 8 bases are shared with TRBD2. Germline V CDR1 and CDR2: KGHSH, LQKENI. CDR3 length equals 16 residues. Trimming took 1 base from V and 5 from J; bases not matched to a gene: 8. CDR3 region: CASSPLAGGPRDTQYF. In DNA form, the CDR3 reads TGTGCCAGCTCACCACTGGCGGGGGGCCCCAGAGATACGCAGTATTTT.

The CDR3 here is CATRSAKNIQYF. The CDR3 DNA sequence: TGTGCCACGAGGTCGGCCAAAAACATTCAGTACTTC. This sequence joins TRBV28 and TRBJ2-4; D ambiguous. Trimming removed 10 bases from V and 1 base from J, with 8 bases in between. The CDR3 contains 12 residues. Germline V gives CDR1 MDHEN, CDR2 SYDVKM.

The J gene is TRBJ2-2, the V gene TRBV19, with unresolved D. Trimming stripped 4 bases from V and 0 bases from J, with 9 bases between. Germline V gene data show CDR1 as LNHDA and CDR2 as SQIVND (reference sequence). CDR3 size: 15 residues. The DNA of the CDR3 is TGTGCCAGTAGTACCCTCCCCGCGAACACCGGGGAGCTGTTTTTT. It translates to CASSTLPANTGELFF. Supplemented by reference TRBV19 and TRBJ2-2, the full variable domain reads DGGITQSPKYLFRKEGQNVTLSCEQNLNHDAMYWYRQDPGQGLRLIYYSQIVNDFQKGDIAEGYSVSREKKESFPLTVTSAQKNPTAFYLCASSTLPANTGELFFGEGSRLTVL.

This chain links TRBV19 with TRBJ1-5, with D hard to call. CDR3 length: 16 amino acids. Germline CDR1 and CDR2: LNHDA and SQIVND (reference sequence). The ends were cut back, 0 bases at V and 0 bases at J, with 9 bases in the middle. CDR3 nucleotide sequence: TGTGCCAGTAGTATAGATGTCGGCCTTAGCAATCAGCCCCAGCATTTT. It encodes CASSIDVGLSNQPQHF.

The CDR3 here is CSAGGLYQNTEAFF. Written as DNA, the CDR3 is TGCAGCGCCGGGGGTCTCTACCAGAACACTGAAGCTTTCTTT. The chain joins TRBV29-1 to TRBJ1-1; D possibly corresponds to TRBD1 (5 bases). V was clipped by 7 bases and J by 1 base, with 16 bases between them. CDR1 is SQVTM, CDR2 ANQGSEA, per germline. The CDR3 length is 14 residues. Together with reference TRBV29-1 and TRBJ1-1, the CDR3 gives the full variable domain: SAVISQKPSRDICQRGTSLTIQCQVDSQVTMMFWYRQQPGQSLTLIATANQGSEATYESGFVIDKFPISRPNLTFSTLTVSNMSPEDSSIYLCSAGGLYQNTEAFFGQGTRLTVV.

J is TRBJ2-5 and V is TRBV21-1. TRBV21-1 is termed a pseudogene. The CDR3 totals 11 residues. CDR3 nucleotide sequence: TGTGCCAGCAGCTGCAAAAGGGACCAGTACTTC. Translated: CASSCKRDQYF.

V gene TRBV2 combines with J gene TRBJ1-4; TRBD1 matches 8 bases. With V trimmed by 6 bases and J by 3 bases, 9 bases remained unmatched. In germline, CDR1 is SNHLY, CDR2 FYNNEI. The length of the CDR3 is 16 residues. The CDR3 bases are TGTGCCAGCAGGCCGACAGGGGCGGTACCTAATGAAAAACTGTTTTTT. Translation gives CASRPTGAVPNEKLFF.

V and J are TRBV4-1 and TRBJ2-6; TRBD1 agrees at 11 bases. This CDR3 contains 18 residues. Germline CDR1 MGHRA, CDR2 YSYEKL. Trimming took 0 bases from V and 5 from J; bases not matched to a gene: 6. The CDR3 sequence: CASSQEGQGASRANVLTF. The CDR3 nucleotides read TGCGCCAGCAGCCAAGAAGGACAGGGGGCTTCAAGGGCCAACGTCCTGACTTTC.

V usage is TRBV2 and J usage is TRBJ1-4, with no clear D. V was clipped by 4 bases and J by 4 bases, with 4 bases between them. This CDR3 region has 12 residues. Germline V gene sequence: CDR1 SNHLY, CDR2 FYNNEI. Here the CDR3 DNA reads TGTGCCAGCAGTGGGCTTAATGAAAAACTGTTTTTT. Translated, it gives CASSGLNEKLFF.

The chain has TRBV30 and TRBJ1-1, with D possibly TRBD1 on 6 matching bases. There are 11 residues in the CDR3. Germline CDR1 GTSNPN, CDR2 SVGIG (reference sequence). V was cut by 7 bases and J by 1 base, with 7 bases left in between. CDR3 in amino acids: CASGQNTEAFF. The CDR3 DNA follows: TGTGCCTCGGGACAGAACACTGAAGCTTTCTTT.